This TCR beta chain was sequenced in a study of blood T cells in healthy people across ages. V was clipped by 3 bases and J by 4 bases, with 7 bases between them. This CDR3 has 14 residues. The germline gives CDR1 LGHDT, CDR2 YNNKEL (reference sequence). Study findings and constraints: In the absence of known donor CMV status, changes in expanded clonotypes were possibly confounded. Age brought a roughly linear fall in TCR beta diversity measured per million T cells.

The second PCR ran about 6 to 12 cycles with a sample-barcoded 5' primer and J-beta primers. TCRdb recomputed calls from the 5' RACE reads with MiXCR, one row per CDR3 protein. The data show roughly 1.6 million distinct CDR3 sequences, with roughly a third seen just once and roughly 12% held by the top ten. Each individual donor underwent a draw of 8.5 to 10 milliliters of peripheral blood. On this clonotype: Its specificity is unknown.

V is TRBV3-1 and J is TRBJ2-6, with D unresolved. The sequencing sample was made of blood. This TCR was recovered from a woman aged 30 to 39 in good health. CDR3 in DNA: TGTGCCAGCAGCCATCGGTTGGGGGCCAACGTCCTGACTTTC. Protein sequence: CASSHRLGANVLTF.